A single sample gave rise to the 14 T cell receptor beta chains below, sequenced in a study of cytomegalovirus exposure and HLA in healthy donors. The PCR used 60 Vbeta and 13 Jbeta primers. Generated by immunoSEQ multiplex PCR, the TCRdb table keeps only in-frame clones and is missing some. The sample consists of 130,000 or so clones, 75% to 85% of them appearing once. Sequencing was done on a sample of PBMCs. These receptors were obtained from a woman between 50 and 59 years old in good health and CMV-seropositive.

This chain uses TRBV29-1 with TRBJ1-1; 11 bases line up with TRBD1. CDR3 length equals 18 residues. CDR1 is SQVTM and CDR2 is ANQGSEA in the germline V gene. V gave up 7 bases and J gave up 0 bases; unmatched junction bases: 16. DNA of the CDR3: TGCAGCGCGACGTTAGGACAGGGGGCCGTCACTATGAACACTGAAGCTTTCTTT. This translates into CSATLGQGAVTMNTEAFF.

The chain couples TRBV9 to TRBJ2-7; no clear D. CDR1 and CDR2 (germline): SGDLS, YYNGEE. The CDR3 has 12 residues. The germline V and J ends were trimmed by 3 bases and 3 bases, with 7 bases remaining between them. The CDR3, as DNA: TGTGCCAGCAGCGGCGGAAGCTACGAGCAGTACTTC. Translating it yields CASSGGSYEQYF.

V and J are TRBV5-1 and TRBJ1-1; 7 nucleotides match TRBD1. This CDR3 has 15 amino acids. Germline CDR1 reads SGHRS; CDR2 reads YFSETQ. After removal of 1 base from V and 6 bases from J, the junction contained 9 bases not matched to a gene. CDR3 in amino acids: CASSLRAGGVAEAFF. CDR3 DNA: TGCGCCAGCAGCTTGCGGGCAGGGGGAGTTGCTGAAGCTTTCTTT.

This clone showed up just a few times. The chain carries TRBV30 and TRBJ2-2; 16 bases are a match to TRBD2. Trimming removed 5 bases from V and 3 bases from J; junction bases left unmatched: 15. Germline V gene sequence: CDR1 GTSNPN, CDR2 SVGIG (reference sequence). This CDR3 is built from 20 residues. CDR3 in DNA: TGTGCCTGGGACCTCCGCGGGGGACTAGCGGGGGGGCCGGACACCGGGGAGCTGTTTTTT. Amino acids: CAWDLRGGLAGGPDTGELFF.

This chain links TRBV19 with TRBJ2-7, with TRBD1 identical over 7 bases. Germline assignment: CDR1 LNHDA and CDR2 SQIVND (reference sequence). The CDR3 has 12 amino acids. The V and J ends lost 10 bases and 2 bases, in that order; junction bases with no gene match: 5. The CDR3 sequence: CATRDRAYEQYF. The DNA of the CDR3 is TGTGCCACCCGCGACAGGGCCTACGAGCAGTACTTC.

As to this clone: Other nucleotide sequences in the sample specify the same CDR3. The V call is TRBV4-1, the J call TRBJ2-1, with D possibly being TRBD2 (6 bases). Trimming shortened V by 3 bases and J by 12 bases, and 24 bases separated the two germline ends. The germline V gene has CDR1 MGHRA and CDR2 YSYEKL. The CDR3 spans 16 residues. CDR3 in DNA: TGCGCCAGCAGCCAGGATAACTCTGGGGGGAGCCCCTCGCAGTTCTTC. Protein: CASSQDNSGGSPSQFF.

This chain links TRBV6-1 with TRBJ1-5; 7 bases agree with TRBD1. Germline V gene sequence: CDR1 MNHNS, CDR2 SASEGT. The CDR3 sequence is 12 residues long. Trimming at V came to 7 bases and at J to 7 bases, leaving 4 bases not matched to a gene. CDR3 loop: CASKVGGQPQHF. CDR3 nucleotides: TGTGCCAGCAAAGTAGGGGGCCAGCCCCAGCATTTT.

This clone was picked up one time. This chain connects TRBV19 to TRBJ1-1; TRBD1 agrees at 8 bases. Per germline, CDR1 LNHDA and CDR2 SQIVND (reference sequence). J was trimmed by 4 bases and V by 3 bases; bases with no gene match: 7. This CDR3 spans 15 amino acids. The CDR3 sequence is CASSMIQGARTEAFF. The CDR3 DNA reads TGTGCCAGTAGTATGATTCAGGGGGCGCGCACTGAAGCTTTCTTT. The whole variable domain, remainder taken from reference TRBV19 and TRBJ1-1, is DGGITQSPKYLFRKEGQNVTLSCEQNLNHDAMYWYRQDPGQGLRLIYYSQIVNDFQKGDIAEGYSVSREKKESFPLTVTSAQKNPTAFYLCASSMIQGARTEAFFGQGTRLTVV.

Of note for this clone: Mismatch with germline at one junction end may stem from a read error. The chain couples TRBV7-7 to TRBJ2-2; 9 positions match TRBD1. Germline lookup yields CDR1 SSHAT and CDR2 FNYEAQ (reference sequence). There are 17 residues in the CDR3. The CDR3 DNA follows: TGTGCTAGCAGCTTCTACCAGCCCGGGACAGGGTACGGGGAGCTGTTTTTT. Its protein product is CASSFYQPGTGYGELFF.

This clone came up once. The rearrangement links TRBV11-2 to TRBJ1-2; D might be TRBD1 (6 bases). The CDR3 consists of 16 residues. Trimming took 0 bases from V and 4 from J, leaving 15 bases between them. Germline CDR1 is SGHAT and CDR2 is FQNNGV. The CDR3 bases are TGTGCCAGCAGCTTAGATCTACAGGGTGGCCTCTATGGCTACACCTTC. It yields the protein CASSLDLQGGLYGYTF.

CDR3 coding DNA: TGTGCCAGCAGTATGGCTAGCGGGAGTATAGGTTCCTACGAGCAGTACTTC. Translated: CASSMASGSIGSYEQYF. The rearrangement joins TRBV27 to TRBJ2-7; 10 bases fit TRBD2. Losses at the gene ends were 5 bases for V and 1 base for J; bases not matched to a gene: 11. CDR3 length equals 17 residues. Per the germline V gene, CDR1 is MNHEY and CDR2 is SMNVEV (reference sequence).

The CDR3 DNA is TGTGCCAGCAGCTTACTGGACAGACAAAAGGCTTTCTTT. It yields the protein CASSLLDRQKAFF. This rearrangement joins TRBV7-8 to TRBJ1-1; a weak D match, TRBD1 (6 bases). The CDR3 is 13 residues long. Germline V CDR1 and CDR2: SGHVS, FQNEAQ. Trimming shortened V by 2 bases and J by 11 bases, and 15 bases separated the two germline ends. Drawing the rest from reference TRBV7-8 and TRBJ1-1, the complete variable domain is GAGVSQSPRYKVAKRGQDVALRCDPISGHVSLFWYQQALGQGPEFLTYFQNEAQLDKSGLPSDRFFAERPEGSVSTLKIQRTQQEDSAVYLCASSLLDRQKAFFGQGTRLTVV.

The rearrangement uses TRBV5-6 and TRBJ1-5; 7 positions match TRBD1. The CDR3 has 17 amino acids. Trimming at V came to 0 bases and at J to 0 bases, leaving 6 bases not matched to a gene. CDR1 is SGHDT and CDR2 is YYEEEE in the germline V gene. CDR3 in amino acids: CASSLGAGGYSNQPQHF. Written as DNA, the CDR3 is TGTGCCAGCAGCTTGGGGGCAGGGGGTTATAGCAATCAGCCCCAGCATTTT.

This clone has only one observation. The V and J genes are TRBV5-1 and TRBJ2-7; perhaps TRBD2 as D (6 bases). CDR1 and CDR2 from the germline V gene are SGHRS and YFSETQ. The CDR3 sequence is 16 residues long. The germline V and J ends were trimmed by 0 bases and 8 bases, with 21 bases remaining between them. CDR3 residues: CASSLGSSAEGTKQYF. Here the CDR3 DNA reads TGCGCCAGCAGCTTGGGATCTTCGGCGGAGGGTACGAAGCAGTACTTC.